One and the same sample provided the 29 T cell receptor beta chains below, sequenced in a study of T cell responses to AZD1222 COVID-19 vaccine. Only in-frame clones appear in the TCRdb table, and some are missing; sequencing was by immunoSEQ multiplex PCR. In the table there are over 150,000 clones, more than 80% of which are singletons. Sequenced here: peripheral blood, sampled on day 0 of AZD1222 vaccination. These receptors originate from an adult in good health.

V is TRBV18 and J is TRBJ1-1; 8 bases agree with TRBD1. Germline V gene lookup returns CDR1 KGHSH and CDR2 LQKENI. The V segment lost 4 bases and the J segment 1 base; nucleotides outside the gene matches: 5. There are 15 residues in the CDR3. The CDR3 sequence is CASSLGGTGNTEAFF. The CDR3 nucleotides are TGTGCCAGCTCACTGGGAGGGACAGGGAACACTGAAGCTTTCTTT.

Only one count was recorded for this clone. This CDR3 reads CASSQRHGFDTQYF. The CDR3 DNA sequence: TGTGCCAGCAGCCAAAGACACGGTTTCGATACGCAGTATTTT. The V and J genes are TRBV7-3 and TRBJ2-3; no clear D gene. V lost 5 bases and J 6 bases, leaving 15 bases between the germline ends. The CDR3 is 14 residues long. Germline V gene lookup returns CDR1 SGHTA and CDR2 FQGTGA.

The rearrangement links TRBV12-3 or TRBV12-4 to TRBJ2-5; TRBD1 might be the D (6 bases). Trimming pared 4 bases from V and 9 bases from J, leaving 12 bases between. The CDR3 consists of 12 residues. The CDR3 here is CASSSGVVAQYF. For the CDR3, the DNA is TGTGCCAGCAGTTCAGGGGTTGTGGCCCAGTACTTC.

The chain is built from TRBV11-2 and TRBJ2-7, with D possibly being TRBD1 (5 bases). From germline, CDR1 is SGHAT and CDR2 FQNNGV. V lost 3 bases and J lost 6, with 9 bases in between. CDR3 size: 12 residues. The CDR3 region has the DNA TGTGCCAGCAGCTTGAAAGGGGTCGAGCAGTACTTC. Translated: CASSLKGVEQYF.

This chain joins TRBV9 and TRBJ2-7, with D unclear. Between the trimmed V and J ends, which lost 0 bases and 5 bases, there was a span of 9 bases. Germline lookup yields CDR1 SGDLS and CDR2 YYNGEE. This CDR3 spans 13 amino acids. For the CDR3, the DNA is TGTGCCAGCAGCGTAGATAGTGGGGACGAGCAGTACTTC. As protein: CASSVDSGDEQYF.

The chain carries TRBV7-3 and TRBJ2-1, with TRBD2 identical over 10 bases. Trimming removed 5 bases from V and 7 bases from J; junction bases left unmatched: 8. Germline lookup yields CDR1 SGHTA and CDR2 FQGTGA. CDR3 length: 15 amino acids. The CDR3: CASSATSGVQNEQFF. Written as DNA, the CDR3 is TGTGCCAGCAGCGCAACTAGCGGGGTTCAAAATGAGCAGTTCTTC. Looking up the rest from reference TRBV7-3 and TRBJ2-1 gives the full variable domain: GAGVSQTPSNKVTEKGKYVELRCDPISGHTALYWYRQSLGQGPEFLIYFQGTGAADDSGLPNDRFFAVRPEGSVSTLKIQRTERGDSAVYLCASSATSGVQNEQFFGPGTRLTVL.

The V call is TRBV5-1, the J call TRBJ2-7, with D perhaps TRBD1 (5 bases). Between the trimmed V and J ends, which lost 4 bases and 2 bases, there was a span of 7 bases. CDR1 and CDR2 (germline): SGHRS, YFSETQ. The CDR3 loop spans 12 amino acids. Here the CDR3 reads CASSPGTYEQYF. DNA for the CDR3: TGCGCCAGCAGCCCAGGGACCTACGAGCAGTACTTC.

In the case of this clone: Different DNA sequences within this sample yield the same CDR3. The DNA of the CDR3 is TGTGCCAGCAGCCGGGACAGGGGTAACACTGAAGCTTTCTTT. It codes for CASSRDRGNTEAFF. The chain carries TRBV9 and TRBJ1-1; 10 nucleotides agree with TRBD1. Germline trimming cut 4 bases from V and 2 bases from J; bases unmatched to any gene: 2. Germline lookup yields CDR1 SGDLS and CDR2 YYNGEE. There are 14 residues in the CDR3.

This clone was seen a handful of times. V gene TRBV28 combines with J gene TRBJ1-2; D gene ambiguous. CDR3 length equals 16 residues. Germline V lookup: CDR1 MDHEN, CDR2 SYDVKM. V dropped 3 bases and J dropped 1 base, with 15 bases sitting between them. This CDR3 is CASSLGAGSVNYGYTF. CDR3 DNA sequence: TGTGCCAGCAGTTTGGGAGCAGGATCGGTTAACTATGGCTACACCTTC.

The CDR3 DNA is TGTGCCAGCAGTTATAAAAAAAATGCGAATAATGAGCAGTTCTTC. It translates to CASSYKKNANNEQFF. The chain employs TRBV6-5 and TRBJ2-1; D is unresolved. The germline gives CDR1 MNHEY, CDR2 SVGAGI. The CDR3 is 15 amino acids. V shed 3 bases and J shed 7 bases, with 16 bases lying between them.

The chain combines TRBV4-3 with TRBJ2-7; 11 bases align to TRBD2. V dropped 4 bases and J dropped 3; count of bases not matched to a gene: 8. The CDR3 length is 16 residues. From germline, CDR1 is LGHNA and CDR2 YSLEER. The CDR3 DNA sequence: TGCGCCAGCAGCCGCGAAACTAGCGGGGGTTACTACGAGCAGTACTTC. Translation: CASSRETSGGYYEQYF.

The genes are TRBV7-3 and TRBJ2-1, with a tentative D call TRBD2 (7 bases). The CDR3 has 15 amino acids. Germline values: CDR1 SGHTA, CDR2 FQGTGA. V was cut by 2 bases and J by 5 bases, with 13 bases left in between. The CDR3 region has the DNA TGTGCCAGCAGCTTACGTCGCGGGGGCCACAATGAGCAGTTCTTC. It codes for CASSLRRGGHNEQFF.

The V and J genes are TRBV13 and TRBJ2-5; TRBD2 matches 10 bases. The junction had 7 bases not matched to a gene; V was cut back by 3 bases and J by 0 bases. The CDR3 is made up of 17 amino acids. Germline-derived CDR1 and CDR2 are PRHDT and FYEKMQ (reference sequence). DNA of the CDR3: TGTGCCAGCAGCTTCGAGGGGAGCGGGGGGGACCAAGAGACCCAGTACTTC. It codes for CASSFEGSGGDQETQYF.

This CDR3 reads CASSSAGTNYNEQFF. The DNA for the CDR3 is TGTGCCAGCAGTTCCGCCGGGACGAATTACAATGAGCAGTTCTTC. This chain connects TRBV28 to TRBJ2-1; D is perhaps TRBD1 or TRBD2 (5 bases each). Germline V CDR1 and CDR2: MDHEN, SYDVKM. This CDR3 has 15 residues. V shed 4 bases and J shed 4 bases, with 14 bases lying between them.

The table lists this clone with a count of one. This chain joins TRBV25-1 and TRBJ1-6; 9 nucleotides match TRBD1. The junction had 5 bases not matched to a gene; V was cut back by 4 bases and J by 1 base. CDR3 length: 17 amino acids. Germline loops: CDR1 MGHDK, CDR2 SYGVNS. DNA of the CDR3: TGTGCCAGCAGTGCAGGGACAGGGTCATCCTATAATTCACCCCTCCACTTT. It specifies CASSAGTGSSYNSPLHF.

This chain uses TRBV7-9 with TRBJ2-7; D uncertain. Germline CDR1 SEHNR, CDR2 FQNEAQ (reference sequence). The length of the CDR3 is 13 residues. Deletions cut 7 bases from V and 0 bases from J, with 10 bases between. CDR3 protein: CASIHPSSYEQYF. CDR3 coding DNA: TGTGCCAGCATCCACCCCTCCTCCTACGAGCAGTACTTC.

This clone appeared once. This chain connects TRBV3-1 (or the pseudogene TRBV3-2) to TRBJ2-7, with 8 bases that match TRBD2. The CDR3 sequence is 17 residues long. Trimming took 1 base from V and 6 from J; bases not matched to a gene: 14. The germline V gene has CDR1 LGHDT and CDR2 YNNKEL (reference sequence). The CDR3 coding sequence is TGTGCCAGCAGCCAAGGCTCTCGGGCGGGGGGTTCTGGCGAGCAGTACGTC. Translating it yields CASSQGSRAGGSGEQYV.

The CDR3 region is CASRGRRTGELFF. The CDR3 DNA follows: TGTGCCAGCAGGGGACGTAGGACCGGGGAGCTGTTTTTT. The V call is TRBV9, the J call TRBJ2-2; D tentatively fits TRBD1 or TRBD2 (5 bases each). V gave up 5 bases and J gave up 5 bases, with 10 bases separating them. The CDR3 contains 13 residues. Germline-derived CDR1 and CDR2 are SGDLS and YYNGEE.

The CDR3 spells CATSRDTGGQETQYF. CDR3 nucleotide sequence: TGTGCCACCAGCAGAGATACTGGCGGGCAAGAGACCCAGTACTTC. This chain uses TRBV15 with TRBJ2-5, with D perhaps matching TRBD2 (5 bases). Trimming left V 0 bases short and J 2 bases short, with 10 bases between. CDR3 size: 15 residues. Germline-derived CDR1 and CDR2 are LNHNV and YYDKDF (reference sequence).

The chain couples TRBV10-2 to TRBJ2-3; the D gene is possibly TRBD1 (6 bases). Germline assignment: CDR1 WSHSY and CDR2 SAAADI. Between the trimmed V and J ends, which lost 7 bases and 3 bases, there was a span of 17 bases. The CDR3 runs to 15 residues. CDR3 in DNA: TGCGCCAGCAACCCGACAGGTCCTCAAACAGATACGCAGTATTTT. Its translation is CASNPTGPQTDTQYF.

The J gene is TRBJ1-1, the V gene TRBV6-9; D is unclear. The CDR3 spans 18 residues. V was clipped by 6 bases and J by 1 base, with 24 bases between them. Germline V CDR1 and CDR2: MNHGY, SVAAGI. CDR3 residues: CASSYLDAPSFANTEAFF. As DNA, the CDR3 is TGTGCCAGCAGCTACTTAGACGCTCCCTCTTTTGCGAACACTGAAGCTTTCTTT.

In this sample, this clone turned up once. The rearrangement links TRBV5-5 to TRBJ2-7, with 7 positions matching TRBD2. CDR3 length: 15 amino acids. V dropped 0 bases and J dropped 3; count of bases not matched to a gene: 6. The germline V gene encodes CDR1 SGHKS and CDR2 YYEKEE (reference sequence). In DNA form, the CDR3 reads TGTGCCAGCAGCTTGGCGGACGGGGGGTACTACGAGCAGTACGTC. This translates into CASSLADGGYYEQYV.

V is TRBV29-1 and J is TRBJ2-1; D not certain. The V end lost 6 bases, the J end lost 5 bases, and 23 bases lay between the germline ends. The CDR3 consists of 16 residues. Germline lookup yields CDR1 SQVTM and CDR2 ANQGSEA. This CDR3 reads CSVGIQHLSGDNEQFF. CDR3 DNA: TGCAGCGTGGGGATCCAACATCTCTCTGGGGACAATGAGCAGTTCTTC.

This rearrangement joins TRBV19 to TRBJ2-7, with D maybe TRBD1 (5 bases). V gave up 3 bases and J gave up 6 bases, with 12 bases separating them. Germline V lookup: CDR1 LNHDA, CDR2 SQIVND (reference sequence). This CDR3 is 13 amino acids long. The CDR3, as DNA: TGTGCCAGTAGTATGACAGATTTCAGCGAGCAGTACGTC. Protein: CASSMTDFSEQYV.

The J gene is TRBJ1-1, the V gene TRBV28; D gene ambiguous. V dropped 3 bases and J dropped 0 bases, with 11 bases sitting between them. The CDR3 covers 15 residues. Per the germline V gene, CDR1 is MDHEN and CDR2 is SYDVKM. The CDR3 bases are TGTGCCAGCAGTTTTGTGGGCATAATGAACACTGAAGCTTTCTTT. Its protein is CASSFVGIMNTEAFF.

The chain combines TRBV5-6 with TRBJ2-1; D is unresolved. Germline-derived CDR1 and CDR2 are SGHDT and YYEEEE. Deletions cut 1 base from V and 0 bases from J, with 14 bases between. This CDR3 comprises 17 residues. The CDR3 DNA reads TGTGCCAGCAGCTTGTCCACAGCCCCAAGCTCCTACAATGAGCAGTTCTTC. Protein: CASSLSTAPSSYNEQFF.

The chain combines TRBV5-1 with TRBJ2-7; no firm D call. The CDR3 covers 13 residues. V lost 0 bases and J 6 bases, leaving 10 bases between the germline ends. CDR1 and CDR2 (germline): SGHRS, YFSETQ. The CDR3 protein is CASSLAGLSEQYF. The CDR3 DNA reads as TGCGCCAGCAGCTTGGCCGGGTTAAGCGAGCAGTACTTC.

The chain has TRBV6-5 and TRBJ2-1; maybe TRBD2 (5 bases). The CDR3 spans 16 residues. Germline loops: CDR1 MNHEY, CDR2 SVGAGI. Trimming removed 4 bases from V and 3 bases from J, with 16 bases in between. The CDR3 DNA is TGTGCCAGCAGTTCCAACAGCTTAGGAGGCTACAATGAGCAGTTCTTC. Translating it yields CASSSNSLGGYNEQFF.

The chain combines TRBV4-1 with TRBJ2-7; D is ambiguous. Germline V gene lookup returns CDR1 MGHRA and CDR2 YSYEKL. This CDR3 is built from 13 residues. Trimming cost V 0 bases and J 6 bases, with 9 bases left between them. CDR3 nucleotides: TGCGCCAGCAGCCAAGATGGCAGTGGCGAGCAGTACGTC. Protein sequence: CASSQDGSGEQYV.